The 10 T cell receptor beta chains in this list originate from one sample, sequenced in a study of T-cell reconstitution after alpha-beta-depleted transplantation in children. Unique molecular identifiers were used to barcode this TCRbeta library. Each CDR3 protein gets one entry after TCRdb re-called the PCR reads with MiXCR. The sample has more than 200,000 distinct CDR3 sequences; 24% are singletons. The material was PBMCs, mostly from graft donor cells, obtained 360 days after TCRalphabeta/CD19-depleted stem cell transplant. The origin of the receptors is a female patient aged 2-9 years who had a stem cell transplant for congenital amegakaryocytic thrombocytopenia, so the T cells may come from the graft donor.

This clonotype turned up a few times. The chain has TRBV11-2 and TRBJ2-1; 10 nucleotides match TRBD2. The CDR3 runs 20 residues. Trimming at V came to 0 bases and at J to 3 bases, leaving 14 bases not matched to a gene. The germline V gene has CDR1 SGHAT and CDR2 FQNNGV. The CDR3 sequence is CASSLDGRQLAGRDYNEQFF. DNA of the CDR3: TGTGCCAGCAGCTTAGATGGCCGTCAACTAGCGGGGAGGGACTACAATGAGCAGTTCTTC.

This chain links TRBV25-1 with TRBJ2-5, with D tentatively TRBD2 (7 bases). The CDR3 sequence is 14 residues long. V lost 2 bases and J 5 bases, leaving 12 bases between the germline ends. Germline CDR1 and CDR2: MGHDK and SYGVNS. The CDR3 is CASSEGRGGETQYF. As DNA, the CDR3 is TGTGCCAGCAGTGAAGGGAGGGGGGGGGAGACCCAGTACTTC. Based on the CDR3 plus reference TRBV25-1 and TRBJ2-5, the full variable domain is EADIYQTPRYLVIGTGKKITLECSQTMGHDKMYWYQQDPGMELHLIHYSYGVNSTEKGDLSSESTVSRIRTEHFPLTLESARPSHTSQYLCASSEGRGGETQYFGPGTRLLVL.

V is TRBV5-6 and J is TRBJ2-2, with 7 positions matching TRBD2. The CDR3 contains 17 residues. Trimming cost V 1 base and J 2 bases; bases outside gene matches: 8. CDR1 SGHDT and CDR2 YYEEEE come from the germline V gene. The DNA of the CDR3 is TGTGCCAGCAGCTTGCCGTTTACTAGCGCCAACACCGGGGAGCTGTTTTTT. This sequence encodes CASSLPFTSANTGELFF.

The gene calls are TRBV6-5 and TRBJ1-4; D unclear. The CDR3 loop spans 13 amino acids. The germline gives CDR1 MNHEY, CDR2 SVGAGI. V gave up 2 bases and J gave up 3 bases, with 4 bases separating them. The CDR3 loop reads CASSYRANEKLFF. CDR3 DNA sequence: TGTGCCAGCAGTTACAGGGCTAATGAAAAACTGTTTTTT.

A few counts support this clonotype. This chain uses TRBV5-1 with TRBJ2-1; TRBD1 or TRBD2 may be the D gene (5 bases each). V was clipped by 5 bases and J by 3 bases, with 9 bases between them. Germline CDR1 reads SGHRS; CDR2 reads YFSETQ. This CDR3 spans 13 amino acids. The CDR3, as DNA: TGCGCCAGCAGGGGACCCAACTACAATGAGCAGTTCTTC. The encoded protein is CASRGPNYNEQFF.

A note on this clonotype: One base away lies a much larger clone, so this may be a sequencing read error. The chain links TRBV29-1 to TRBJ2-2; D remains unclear. The CDR3 sequence is 12 residues long. Germline lookup yields CDR1 SQVTM and CDR2 ANQGSEA. As DNA, the CDR3 is TGCAACGTTGATATCGGCACCGGGGAGCTGTTTTTT. This gives the protein CNVDIGTGELFF.

This clonotype was seen more than once but under ten times. In nucleotides, the CDR3 is TGTGCCAGTAGCGACTCGGGACAGATGGGGACTGAAGCTTTCTTT. Translating it yields CASSDSGQMGTEAFF. This rearrangement joins TRBV19 to TRBJ1-1, with 7 bases identical to TRBD1. V gave up 6 bases and J gave up 5 bases; unmatched junction bases: 12. Germline V gives CDR1 LNHDA, CDR2 SQIVND (reference sequence). There are 15 residues in the CDR3.

J is TRBJ1-1 and V is TRBV29-1; D remains ambiguous. Trimming removed 3 bases at V and 2 bases at J, with 13 bases between. There are 14 residues in the CDR3. CDR1 is SQVTM and CDR2 is ANQGSEA in the germline V gene. DNA for the CDR3: TGCAGCGTTGACGATCTCCTTTTTAACACTGAAGCTTTCTTT. Residues: CSVDDLLFNTEAFF.

The chain has TRBV12-3 or TRBV12-4 and TRBJ2-4; a weak D match, TRBD1 (6 bases). Trimming took off 2 bases at V and 0 bases at J, with 14 bases between the two ends. The CDR3 runs 17 residues. The CDR3 DNA reads TGTGCCAGCAGTTTAATCTCGATGGACAGAGCCAAAAACATTCAGTACTTC. Translated: CASSLISMDRAKNIQYF.

This clonotype was seen repeatedly, ten times or more. The chain carries TRBV12-3 or TRBV12-4 and TRBJ2-5; 8 bases line up with TRBD1. The CDR3 is 13 residues long. With V trimmed by 4 bases and J by 5 bases, 3 bases remained unmatched. CDR3 loop: CASSSDRGETQYF. DNA of the CDR3: TGTGCCAGCAGTTCCGACAGGGGTGAGACCCAGTACTTC.